Below, 22 T cell receptor beta chains from the same sample are listed, as sequenced in a study of blood T cell repertoires in COVID-19. Sequencing was performed with immunoSEQ multiplex PCR; in TCRdb, only in-frame clones are kept and a portion is missing. The data show around 450,000 clones, with roughly nine tenths seen just once and 0.65% to 0.9% held by the top ten. The sequenced material came from PBMCs or T cells enriched from blood (not recorded which). All receptors come from a woman between 18 and 30 years old who had recovered from COVID-19.

The chain combines TRBV28 with TRBJ1-2; no definite D call. There are 11 residues in the CDR3. Germline CDR1 reads MDHEN; CDR2 reads SYDVKM. The V gene lost 6 bases and the J gene lost 7 bases, with 9 bases spanning the gap. As DNA, the CDR3 is TGTGCCAGCAGCGCCAGTCGTGGCTACACCTTC. This translates into CASSASRGYTF.

This clone was counted between two and nine times. The chain employs TRBV4-1 and TRBJ2-7; 8 bases are a match to TRBD1. This CDR3 spans 15 amino acids. The V and J ends lost 1 base and 3 bases, in that order; junction bases with no gene match: 5. Per the germline V gene, CDR1 is MGHRA and CDR2 is YSYEKL. For the CDR3, the DNA is TGCGCCAGCAGCCAAGTCGGGACAGGAGTCTACGAGCAGTACTTC. This encodes CASSQVGTGVYEQYF.

V gene TRBV19 combines with J gene TRBJ2-5, with TRBD2 identical over 9 bases. Looked up from germline, CDR1 is LNHDA and CDR2 is SQIVND (reference sequence). The CDR3 consists of 15 residues. J gave up 5 bases and V 5 bases, and 9 bases lay outside the gene matches. This chain's CDR3 is CASSRVTSGGETQYF. The CDR3 nucleotides are TGTGCCAGTAGTCGGGTGACTAGCGGCGGGGAGACCCAGTACTTC.

This chain connects TRBV21-1 to TRBJ2-7; TRBD1 is the table's D call and was not checked against the DNA. TRBV21-1 is flagged as a pseudogene. The CDR3 loop spans 15 amino acids. The CDR3 DNA sequence: TGTGCCAGCACCACCGGGACACACTTACTCTACGAGCAGTACTTC. This gives the protein CASTTGTHLLYEQYF.

This chain links TRBV30 with TRBJ1-2; tentative D call: TRBD1 (6 bases). The CDR3 has 16 amino acids. Germline loops: CDR1 GTSNPN, CDR2 SVGIG (reference sequence). Trimming removed 0 bases from V and 3 bases from J, with 17 bases in between. CDR3: CAWSVRGRAVDYGYTF. Written as DNA, the CDR3 is TGTGCCTGGAGTGTAAGGGGGAGGGCGGTAGACTATGGCTACACCTTC.

The table lists this clone with a few counts. The V and J genes are TRBV19 and TRBJ1-6; TRBD1 matches at 8 bases. The CDR3 is 15 amino acids. Germline assignment: CDR1 LNHDA and CDR2 SQIVND (reference sequence). V trimming: 4 bases; J trimming: 7 bases; junction bases outside the gene matches: 6. The CDR3 here is CASSTRTGWNSPLHF. CDR3 in DNA: TGTGCCAGTAGTACCCGGACAGGGTGGAATTCACCCCTCCACTTT.

V usage is TRBV19 and J usage is TRBJ1-1; D perhaps matches TRBD1 (6 bases). Trimming removed 7 bases from V and 3 bases from J, with 18 bases in between. The CDR3 is 15 amino acids. Per germline, CDR1 LNHDA and CDR2 SQIVND (reference sequence). For the CDR3, the DNA is TGTGCCAGTATGGGGACACACGCTTGGGACACTGAAGCTTTCTTT. Translating gives CASMGTHAWDTEAFF. The full variable domain, completed using reference TRBV19 and TRBJ1-1, is DGGITQSPKYLFRKEGQNVTLSCEQNLNHDAMYWYRQDPGQGLRLIYYSQIVNDFQKGDIAEGYSVSREKKESFPLTVTSAQKNPTAFYLCASMGTHAWDTEAFFGQGTRLTVV.

The chain links TRBV5-6 to TRBJ1-2; tentative D call: TRBD1 (6 bases). Germline V gene data show CDR1 as SGHDT and CDR2 as YYEEEE. With 0 bases removed from V and 5 bases from J, the gap between germline ends came to 8 bases. The CDR3 has 13 residues. In nucleotides, the CDR3 is TGTGCCAGCAGCTTGGACAGGGCTTATGGCTACACCTTC. Its protein product is CASSLDRAYGYTF.

This sequence joins TRBV28 and TRBJ1-5, with D tentatively TRBD1 (6 bases). The germline CDR1 and CDR2 sequences are MDHEN and SYDVKM. Trimming took 7 bases from V and 3 from J, leaving 10 bases between them. CDR3 length: 13 residues. In DNA form, the CDR3 reads TGTGCCAGCATACGGACAGTCAATCAGCCCCAGCATTTT. Translated, it gives CASIRTVNQPQHF.

The chain is built from TRBV6-1 and TRBJ1-3; a possible D gene is TRBD1 (6 bases). The CDR3 is 15 residues long. The V and J ends lost 3 bases and 2 bases respectively, with 11 bases between them. The germline V gene encodes CDR1 MNHNS and CDR2 SASEGT. CDR3 amino acids: CASSDNQGTGNTIYF. In DNA, the CDR3 is TGTGCCAGCAGTGACAATCAGGGGACTGGAAACACCATATATTTT.

The chain recombines TRBV24-1 with TRBJ2-2; D is perhaps TRBD1 (5 bases). Trimming took off 4 bases at V and 2 bases at J, with 7 bases between the two ends. The germline CDR1 and CDR2 sequences are KGHDR and SFDVKD. The CDR3 is made up of 14 amino acids. The CDR3 spells CATSEGRNTGELFF. DNA for the CDR3: TGTGCCACCAGTGAGGGGCGAAACACCGGGGAGCTGTTTTTT.

The CDR3 protein is CASSTGQATNEKLFF. Here the CDR3 DNA reads TGTGCCAGCAGCACAGGACAGGCTACTAATGAAAAACTGTTTTTT. V gene TRBV7-9 combines with J gene TRBJ1-4; TRBD1 aligns across 7 bases. J gave up 2 bases and V 5 bases, and 5 bases lay outside the gene matches. Germline CDR1 is SEHNR and CDR2 is FQNEAQ (reference sequence). The CDR3 is made up of 15 amino acids.

The V call is TRBV4-1, the J call TRBJ1-1; D may be TRBD1 (5 bases). Germline lookup yields CDR1 MGHRA and CDR2 YSYEKL. The CDR3 is made up of 16 amino acids. V shed 4 bases and J shed 4 bases, with 19 bases lying between them. In DNA form, the CDR3 reads TGCGCCAGCAGCCCCTTTAGCTGGGGGGGAAGCACTGAAGCTTTCTTT. This sequence encodes CASSPFSWGGSTEAFF.

The rearrangement joins TRBV30 to TRBJ1-1, with 10 nucleotides matching TRBD1. The V gene's germline CDR1 is GTSNPN and CDR2 SVGIG (reference sequence). V trimming: 0 bases; J trimming: 3 bases; junction bases outside the gene matches: 4. The CDR3 consists of 15 residues. The CDR3 coding sequence is TGTGCCTGGAGTGTACTAGGACAGGGGGACACTGAAGCTTTCTTT. Translation gives CAWSVLGQGDTEAFF.

V and J are TRBV5-6 and TRBJ2-7; tentative D call: TRBD2 (5 bases). V lost 0 bases to trimming and J lost 3 bases, with 7 bases between them. The germline CDR1 and CDR2 sequences are SGHDT and YYEEEE. The CDR3 totals 13 residues. CDR3: CASSLGAGYEQYF. In DNA, the CDR3 is TGTGCCAGCAGCTTGGGGGCGGGCTACGAGCAGTACTTC.

This chain uses TRBV11-3 with TRBJ2-3; TRBD1 might be the D (5 bases). Trimming cost V 5 bases and J 8 bases, with 20 bases left between them. Germline assignment: CDR1 SGHNT and CDR2 YENEEA. This CDR3 contains 15 residues. The CDR3, as DNA: TGTGCCAGCAGCCCGCTAGACAGCCCAGGTGCTACGCAGTATTTT. Its translation: CASSPLDSPGATQYF.

The J gene is TRBJ1-1, the V gene TRBV5-4; D remains unclear. Deletions cut 4 bases from V and 0 bases from J, with 10 bases between. CDR1 and CDR2 from the germline V gene are SGHNT and YYREEE (reference sequence). This CDR3 is 14 amino acids long. For the CDR3, the DNA is TGTGCCAGCAGCCGGGATCCGCTGAACACTGAAGCTTTCTTT. Translating it yields CASSRDPLNTEAFF.

The chain employs TRBV28 and TRBJ1-6; 7 nucleotides align to TRBD1. With V trimmed by 8 bases and J by 5 bases, 3 bases remained unmatched. Germline V gene lookup returns CDR1 MDHEN and CDR2 SYDVKM. The CDR3 has 13 amino acids. The DNA of the CDR3 is TGTGCCAGCCTACAGGGGAATAATTCACCCCTCCACTTT. This gives the protein CASLQGNNSPLHF.

Regarding this clone: The sample holds other DNA sequences that translate to the same CDR3. The chain is built from TRBV6-5 and TRBJ1-3; D gene uncertain. Trimming pared 6 bases from V and 0 bases from J, leaving 12 bases between. The CDR3 loop spans 15 amino acids. Germline V lookup: CDR1 MNHEY, CDR2 SVGAGI. In DNA, the CDR3 is TGTGCCAGCAGCCGCGGGCAGCTCTCTGGAAACACCATATATTTT. Encoded protein: CASSRGQLSGNTIYF.

To note about this clone: This sample includes further DNA sequences coding for the same CDR3. The rearrangement uses TRBV7-3 and TRBJ2-1; 10 bases line up with TRBD2. Per the germline V gene, CDR1 is SGHTA and CDR2 is FQGTGA. With 4 bases clipped from V and 4 bases from J, the junction kept 4 bases outside the gene matches. The length of the CDR3 is 15 residues. The CDR3 sequence: CASSSSSGGYNEQFF. In nucleotides, the CDR3 is TGTGCCAGCAGCTCCTCTAGCGGGGGATACAATGAGCAGTTCTTC.

The chain couples TRBV7-6 to TRBJ1-3; D may be TRBD1 (5 bases). The CDR3 sequence is 16 residues long. The V gene's germline CDR1 is SGHVS and CDR2 FNYEAQ. V was cut by 2 bases and J by 1 base, with 12 bases left in between. CDR3 nucleotide sequence: TGTGCCAGCAGCTTAAGCTTCCCAGGGTCTGGAAACACCATATATTTT. It encodes CASSLSFPGSGNTIYF.

The chain employs TRBV27 and TRBJ1-2; the match to TRBD1 covers 7 bases. This CDR3 comprises 17 residues. CDR1 is MNHEY and CDR2 is SMNVEV in the germline V gene (reference sequence). The V segment lost 5 bases and the J segment 0 bases; nucleotides outside the gene matches: 12. The CDR3 DNA reads as TGTGCCAGCAGTCCCGAGACAGGGCATCTTACTAACTATGGCTACACCTTC. The encoded protein is CASSPETGHLTNYGYTF.